The T cell receptor (beta chain) described here comes from a study of cytomegalovirus exposure and HLA in healthy donors. Notes on the study in general: HLA alleles were associated with 15,000 to 20,000 TCR beta sequences in a later analysis at 0.05 false discovery rate. For TCR beta chains, V- and J-gene trimming was later linked to a missense DCLRE1C variant.

Concerning this clone itself: What it binds is not known.

The CDR3 runs to 12 residues. The ends were cut back, 4 bases at V and 7 bases at J, with 10 bases in the middle. Germline V gives CDR1 SGHVS, CDR2 FQNEAQ. Use of 60 Vbeta and 13 Jbeta primers characterized the PCR. Only in-frame clones appear in the TCRdb table, and some are missing; sequencing was by immunoSEQ multiplex PCR. Of some 120,000 clones in the sample, more than 80% are singletons; the top ten hold 2.5%. Sequencing was performed on PBMCs. The source of this sequence is a man aged 25-40 years in good health and CMV-seronegative. The chain joins TRBV7-8 to TRBJ1-2; no reliable D call. The CDR3 is CASSYLTGGYTF. The CDR3 DNA is TGTGCCAGCAGCTATTTAACTGGTGGCTACACCTTC.